This T cell receptor beta chain was identified during a study of blood T cell repertoires in COVID-19. Overall study context: From T cells, B-cell-depleted T cells, or PBMCs came the material, which was cDNA or gDNA.

Generated by immunoSEQ multiplex PCR, the TCRdb table keeps only in-frame clones and is missing some. The table lists 55,000 to 75,000 clones, less than 85% of them singletons. The sequence derives from a man aged 80 or over with active COVID-19. The sequenced material came from peripheral blood.

CDR3 protein: CASSSPRDNSPLHF. The CDR3, as DNA: TGTGCCAGCAGTTCCCCCCGAGATAATTCACCCCTCCACTTT. The gene calls are TRBV6-5 and TRBJ1-6; D is ambiguous. V gave up 4 bases and J gave up 5 bases, with 9 bases separating them. The CDR3 sequence is 14 residues long. Germline values: CDR1 MNHEY, CDR2 SVGAGI.